The 25 T cell receptor beta chains below come from one sample, sequenced in a study of CD8 T cells in ankylosing spondylitis. TCRdb analysed the 5' RACE reads with MiXCR anew, one entry per CDR3 protein. The data hold about 140,000 distinct CDR3 sequences, with more than 7% observed a single time. The sequenced sample was synovial fluid, either unsorted or a sorted T cell fraction (not recorded which). The receptors were sampled from a male donor with ankylosing spondylitis.

This clonotype showed up many times. The chain uses TRBV3-1 and TRBJ2-5; TRBD2 matches 12 bases. The CDR3 runs 17 residues. Germline-derived CDR1 and CDR2 are LGHDT and YNNKEL (reference sequence). Trimming took 4 bases from V and 3 from J; bases not matched to a gene: 9. The CDR3 is CASSRRLAGDLEETQYF. The CDR3 DNA reads as TGTGCCAGCAGCCGTAGACTAGCGGGAGATTTGGAAGAGACCCAGTACTTC.

The sample holds many counts of this clonotype. The CDR3 reads CACVPKRDGYTF. The CDR3 coding sequence is TGTGCCTGCGTCCCGAAAAGGGATGGCTACACCTTC. The chain uses TRBV30 and TRBJ1-2; unclear D gene. Looked up from germline, CDR1 is GTSNPN and CDR2 is SVGIG (reference sequence). V lost 6 bases, J lost 6 bases, and 14 bases lay in between. The CDR3 runs to 12 residues.

This clonotype was counted at least ten times. This rearrangement joins TRBV6-1 to TRBJ1-1; 7 nucleotides align to TRBD1. V was pared by 6 bases and J by 1 base, with 11 bases of the junction left unmatched. CDR1 and CDR2 from the germline V gene are MNHNS and SASEGT. CDR3 length: 16 amino acids. Here the CDR3 DNA reads TGTGCCAGCAGAGTGAAGGGAGGGACAGCGAACACTGAAGCTTTCTTT. It specifies CASRVKGGTANTEAFF.

This clonotype was recorded many times. The gene calls are TRBV7-2 and TRBJ1-5; D gene uncertain. Germline CDR1 SGHTA, CDR2 FQGNSA. Trimming removed 4 bases at V and 0 bases at J, with 13 bases between. The CDR3 covers 16 residues. The DNA for the CDR3 is TGTGCCAGCAGCTCTTTTTCCGGGCTTAGCAATCAGCCCCAGCATTTT. Its translation is CASSSFSGLSNQPQHF.

In its sample, this clonotype was seen a few times. The chain couples TRBV10-3 to TRBJ1-2; the D is unclear. V was shortened by 7 bases and J by 1 base, with 13 bases between the two germline ends. Germline values: CDR1 ENHRY, CDR2 SYGVKD. The CDR3 extends over 14 amino acids. CDR3 sequence reads: CAIMDEGHNYGYTF. The DNA for the CDR3 is TGTGCCATCATGGACGAGGGCCATAACTATGGCTACACCTTC.

The table lists this clonotype with many counts. The chain carries TRBV7-2 and TRBJ2-5; TRBD2 aligns across 7 bases. CDR1 SGHTA and CDR2 FQGNSA come from the germline V gene. The V gene end was trimmed by 1 base and the J gene end by 2 bases; junction bases not matched to a gene: 4. This CDR3 contains 15 residues. The CDR3 coding sequence is TGTGCCAGCAGCTTAGGACTAGCCGGGCAAGAGACCCAGTACTTC. Amino acids: CASSLGLAGQETQYF.

This clonotype is judged medium-sized. This chain connects TRBV9 to TRBJ1-2; D gene ambiguous. V was trimmed by 0 bases and J by 3 bases, leaving 12 bases between them. The CDR3 sequence is 15 residues long. Germline CDR1 is SGDLS and CDR2 is YYNGEE. Here the CDR3 DNA reads TGTGCCAGCAGCGTAGTAGGCGGAGGATACTATGGCTACACCTTC. This encodes CASSVVGGGYYGYTF. Looking up the rest from reference TRBV9 and TRBJ1-2 gives the full variable domain: DSGVTQTPKHLITATGQRVTLRCSPRSGDLSVYWYQQSLDQGLQFLIQYYNGEERAKGNILERFSAQQFPDLHSELNLSSLELGDSALYFCASSVVGGGYYGYTFGSGTRLTVV.

This clonotype was observed at least ten times. The CDR3 DNA is TGTGCCAGCAGTGTCGGGTCTATCGGCGAGCAGTACTTC. Amino acid sequence: CASSVGSIGEQYF. The chain recombines TRBV2 with TRBJ2-7, with D uncertain. Germline V CDR1 and CDR2: SNHLY, FYNNEI. V lost 4 bases and J 6 bases, leaving 13 bases between the germline ends. The CDR3 is made up of 13 amino acids. Based on the CDR3 plus reference TRBV2 and TRBJ2-7, the full variable domain is EPEVTQTPSHQVTQMGQEVILRCVPISNHLYFYWYRQILGQKVEFLVSFYNNEISEKSEIFDDQFSVERPDGSNFTLKIRSTKLEDSAMYFCASSVGSIGEQYFGPGTRLTVT.

There are a few counts of this clonotype. In DNA form, the CDR3 reads TGTGCCAGCTCACCGTCGGGAATATGGACTGAAGCTTTCTTT. This translates into CASSPSGIWTEAFF. The chain employs TRBV18 and TRBJ1-1; D unresolved. The germline gives CDR1 KGHSH, CDR2 LQKENI. The CDR3 consists of 14 residues. V lost 3 bases to trimming and J lost 5 bases, with 13 bases between them.

This clonotype has just a few counts. This sequence joins TRBV7-9 and TRBJ2-7; no firm D call. Looked up from germline, CDR1 is SEHNR and CDR2 is FQNEAQ (reference sequence). CDR3 length equals 13 residues. With 7 bases removed from V and 1 base from J, the gap between germline ends came to 11 bases. CDR3 in amino acids: CASTTPPSYEQYF. DNA of the CDR3: TGTGCCAGCACGACGCCGCCTTCCTACGAGCAGTACTTC.

This clonotype showed up many times. The V and J genes are TRBV12-3 or TRBV12-4 and TRBJ1-2; 8 bases are shared with TRBD1. V was clipped by 3 bases and J by 8 bases; unmatched bases: 11. The CDR3 is made up of 15 amino acids. The CDR3 loop reads CASSFHGDRQGGYTF. The CDR3 coding sequence is TGTGCCAGCAGTTTCCACGGGGACAGGCAGGGCGGCTACACCTTC.

In its sample, this clonotype was seen many times. The chain has TRBV2 and TRBJ1-2; D unclear. The CDR3 loop spans 12 amino acids. Trimming shortened V by 4 bases and J by 8 bases, and 11 bases separated the two germline ends. CDR1 SNHLY and CDR2 FYNNEI come from the germline V gene. The CDR3 nucleotides read TGTGCCAGCAGTGGGCTCAGCGAGGGCTACACCTTC. The encoded protein is CASSGLSEGYTF. Combining the CDR3 with reference TRBV2 and TRBJ1-2 gives the whole variable domain EPEVTQTPSHQVTQMGQEVILRCVPISNHLYFYWYRQILGQKVEFLVSFYNNEISEKSEIFDDQFSVERPDGSNFTLKIRSTKLEDSAMYFCASSGLSEGYTFGSGTRLTVV.

This clonotype has only a few counts. This chain connects TRBV20-1 to TRBJ2-5, with a tentative D call TRBD1 (5 bases). Germline lookup yields CDR1 DFQATT and CDR2 SNEGSKA (reference sequence). This CDR3 is 15 amino acids long. Trimming took off 0 bases at V and 1 base at J, with 12 bases between the two ends. Written as DNA, the CDR3 is TGCAGTGCTAGAGATCCCGCAAGGGGCCAAGAGACCCAGTACTTC. Translation gives CSARDPARGQETQYF.

This clonotype was seen ten or more times. V and J are TRBV20-1 and TRBJ2-7, with TRBD2 as a possible D gene (5 bases). The CDR3 sequence is 12 residues long. V was clipped by 5 bases and J by 3 bases, with 11 bases between them. CDR1 is DFQATT and CDR2 is SNEGSKA in the germline V gene (reference sequence). DNA of the CDR3: TGCAGTGCTCCGAGCGGATACTACGAGCAGTACTTC. It codes for CSAPSGYYEQYF.

This clonotype was seen many times. The gene calls are TRBV4-3 and TRBJ2-1; 10 bases are shared with TRBD2. The CDR3 contains 18 residues. The trim removed 3 bases at V and 6 bases at J, leaving 14 bases unmatched. Per germline, CDR1 LGHNA and CDR2 YSLEER. This CDR3 is CASSQASPLAGAVNEQFF. CDR3 nucleotide sequence: TGCGCCAGCAGCCAGGCCTCCCCCCTAGCGGGAGCCGTCAATGAGCAGTTCTTC.

The V call is TRBV3-1, the J call TRBJ2-4; D is ambiguous. This CDR3 is built from 14 residues. Germline V lookup: CDR1 LGHDT, CDR2 YNNKEL (reference sequence). V lost 0 bases to trimming and J lost 8 bases, with 11 bases between them. The CDR3 nucleotides are TGTGCCAGCAGCCAAGAAGGGCTTGGGGACATTCAGTACTTC. Protein product: CASSQEGLGDIQYF.

The J gene is TRBJ2-7, the V gene TRBV20-1, with 8 bases identical to TRBD2. The germline gives CDR1 DFQATT, CDR2 SNEGSKA (reference sequence). With V trimmed by 0 bases and J by 6 bases, 7 bases remained unmatched. The CDR3 length is 14 residues. CDR3 region: CSARDSWREVEQYF. DNA for the CDR3: TGCAGTGCTAGAGATTCCTGGCGGGAGGTCGAGCAGTACTTC.

The V and J genes are TRBV18 and TRBJ2-7; 8 bases line up with TRBD1. The junction had 5 bases not matched to a gene; V was cut back by 4 bases and J by 3 bases. The germline CDR1 and CDR2 sequences are KGHSH and LQKENI. This CDR3 is 14 amino acids long. Here the CDR3 reads CASSRTDRVYEQYF. The CDR3 DNA is TGTGCCAGCTCACGGACGGACAGGGTCTACGAGCAGTACTTC.

The chain carries TRBV6-6 and TRBJ1-3; D uncertain. The V gene's germline CDR1 is MNHNY and CDR2 SVGAGI (reference sequence). The CDR3 loop spans 13 amino acids. Trimming cost V 5 bases and J 4 bases, with 9 bases left between them. CDR3 in DNA: TGTGCCAGCAGTGCGGGGTCAGGAAACACCATATATTTT. It encodes CASSAGSGNTIYF.

This clonotype was counted a few times. The chain couples TRBV7-2 to TRBJ2-7; 7 bases agree with TRBD1. V gave up 5 bases and J gave up 0 bases; unmatched junction bases: 7. The CDR3 has 15 residues. Germline V gene lookup returns CDR1 SGHTA and CDR2 FQGNSA. CDR3: CASSLDAGGSYEQYF. Written as DNA, the CDR3 is TGTGCCAGCAGCCTAGACGCAGGGGGCTCCTACGAGCAGTACTTC.

This chain links TRBV4-2 with TRBJ2-1; D ambiguous. The V gene lost 4 bases and the J gene lost 4 bases, with 20 bases spanning the gap. Looked up from germline, CDR1 is LGHNA and CDR2 is YNFKEQ. The CDR3 contains 17 residues. The CDR3 loop reads CASSPEPEAAKYNEQFF. Written as DNA, the CDR3 is TGTGCCAGCAGCCCCGAGCCTGAGGCGGCCAAGTACAATGAGCAGTTCTTC.

This clonotype was counted at least ten times. V is TRBV6-4 and J is TRBJ2-1, with 7 bases identical to TRBD1. Germline values: CDR1 MRHNA, CDR2 SNTAGT. The CDR3 consists of 15 residues. Trimming took 4 bases from V and 6 from J; bases not matched to a gene: 9. CDR3 loop: CASSVSKGQINEQFF. The DNA of the CDR3 is TGTGCCAGCAGTGTTTCAAAGGGACAGATCAATGAGCAGTTCTTC.

This clonotype is deemed medium-sized (0.01 to 0.1%). This sequence joins TRBV29-1 and TRBJ2-3; 12 nucleotides line up with TRBD2. Germline CDR1 reads SQVTM; CDR2 reads ANQGSEA. With 6 bases clipped from V and 0 bases from J, the junction kept 7 bases outside the gene matches. There are 16 residues in the CDR3. CDR3 sequence reads: CSVEPGTSGSTDTQYF. CDR3 sequence (DNA): TGCAGCGTCGAACCTGGGACTAGCGGGAGCACAGATACGCAGTATTTT.

This clonotype is termed medium-sized. The chain is built from TRBV20-1 and TRBJ2-5; D is possibly TRBD2 (6 bases). The V end was cut by 1 base, the J end by 3 bases, with 15 bases between. This CDR3 is built from 15 residues. Germline loops: CDR1 DFQATT, CDR2 SNEGSKA (reference sequence). CDR3 in amino acids: CSARGSVAGKETQYF. The DNA for the CDR3 is TGCAGTGCTAGAGGGTCGGTCGCGGGGAAAGAGACCCAGTACTTC.

The gene calls are TRBV20-1 and TRBJ2-5, with 8 bases lining up with TRBD2. With V trimmed by 6 bases and J by 7 bases, 7 bases remained unmatched. The CDR3 loop spans 12 amino acids. Germline V CDR1 and CDR2: DFQATT, SNEGSKA (reference sequence). The CDR3 DNA follows: TGCAGTGCGCCCTCCAGCGGGGGGACCCAGTACTTC. Protein product: CSAPSSGGTQYF.